This is a list of T cell receptor beta chains from one sample in a study of shared clonotypes between healthy human individuals. The protocol was immunoSEQ multiplex PCR, while the TCRdb copy is restricted to in-frame clones and leaves out a portion. This sample has about 1.5 million clones, with under 99% found just once. Sequencing was done on a sample of naive CD4+ T cells sorted from blood. The receptors come from a man between 25 and 39 years old in good health. The CDR3 runs from the conserved cysteine through the conserved F or W. D genes are given only for firm matches. Rows may omit the clone size; those that give it use once, few, many or a size class.

>-|TRBJ1-3|TRBV7-9|16|-
CASIPGGAVSGNTIYF
TGTGCCAGCATCCCTGGGGGGGCAGTCTCTGGAAACACCATATATTTT
>-|TRBJ2-1|TRBV28|14|-
CASRPFDSINEQFF
TGTGCCAGCAGACCCTTCGACAGCATCAATGAGCAGTTCTTC
>-|TRBJ2-7|TRBV29-1|12|-
CSVGGTPYEQYF
TGCAGCGTCGGAGGGACCCCATACGAGCAGTACTTC
>-|TRBJ2-7|TRBV6-1|15|-
CASRDMGGLGYEQYF
TGTGCCAGCAGGGATATGGGGGGCCTTGGGTACGAGCAGTACTTC
>TRBD2|TRBJ2-3|TRBV5-4|15|-
CASSIELANTDTQYF
TGTGCCAGCAGCATAGAACTAGCGAACACAGATACGCAGTATTTT
>TRBD2|TRBJ2-1|TRBV7-3|15|-
CASSPGTSGYNEQFF
TGTGCCAGCAGCCCGGGGACTAGCGGTTACAATGAGCAGTTCTTC
>TRBD2|TRBJ2-2|TRBV18|16|once
CASSPLAGRDTGELFF
TGTGCCAGCTCACCACTAGCGGGAAGAGACACCGGGGAGCTGTTTTTT
>-|TRBJ2-1|TRBV9|15|-
CASSVGREPPNEQFF
TGTGCCAGCAGCGTAGGTCGGGAGCCCCCCAACGAGCAGTTCTTC
>TRBD1|TRBJ2-1|TRBV29-1|18|-
CSVQKAGGGAASYNEQFF
TGCAGCGTTCAGAAGGCAGGGGGCGGAGCGGCCTCCTACAATGAGCAGTTCTTC
>TRBD2|TRBJ2-3|TRBV6-6|15|-
CASSRLAGGGDTQYF
TGTGCCAGCAGCAGACTAGCGGGAGGGGGGGATACGCAGTATTTT
>-|TRBJ2-7|TRBV2|12|-
CASSASSYEQYF
TGTGCCAGCAGTGCTTCGTCCTACGAGCAGTACTTC
>-|TRBJ2-7|TRBV29-1|13|-
CSVGGENSYEQYF
TGCAGCGTTGGGGGGGAAAACTCCTACGAGCAGTACTTC
>-|TRBJ2-5|TRBV4-1|14|-
CASSQDSEVETQYF
TGCGCCAGCAGCCAAGATAGTGAGGTTGAGACCCAGTACTTC
>TRBD2|TRBJ2-3|TRBV10-3|17|-
CAISDPRLAGVVDTQYF
TGTGCCATCAGTGACCCCCGGCTAGCGGGAGTCGTAGATACGCAGTATTTT
>-|TRBJ2-7|TRBV30|14|-
CAWSLIGTGQKQYF
TGTGCCTGGAGCCTAATAGGGACCGGGCAAAAGCAGTACTTC